This TCR beta chain was captured in a study of untreated major depressive disorder. Study-level results: Generalizability is limited by the comparatively small study sample. Depressed patients' CD4+ T cells carried increased TRBV05-01 (Vbeta 5.1) usage versus control CD4+ T cells.

V lost 2 bases and J 10 bases, leaving 8 bases between the germline ends. In germline, CDR1 is LGHNA, CDR2 YNFKEQ. CDR3 length: 11 residues. Patients scored at least 18 on the Hamilton Depression Scale with DSM-IV major depression. Donors lacked major illness, comorbidities, regular medication, drug use, or heavy drinking. This clone appeared a single time. Its antigen is currently unknown. Using immunoSEQ multiplex PCR, the repertoire was profiled, and TCRdb retains in-frame clones only, with some absent. The table has 10,000 to 15,000 clones, 92% seen once. The origin of this receptor is a man under 40 with major depressive disorder. The sequencing input was CD4+ T cells from PBMCs. This sequence joins TRBV4-2 and TRBJ1-1; D ambiguous. The CDR3 coding sequence is TGTGCCAGCAGCCAATCAGAGCGAGCTTTCTTT. This encodes CASSQSERAFF.